This T cell receptor (beta chain) comes out of a study of blood T cell repertoires in COVID-19. Study in general: T cells, B-cell-depleted T cells, or PBMCs provided the cDNA or gDNA that served as material.

Authors' methods: Cell counts per sample came from amplifying reference gene primers. Measured with immunoSEQ multiplex PCR; TCRdb has only the in-frame clones, and not every one. The V and J calls and clone size were taken over from that table, and D and trimming were inferred from the DNA. Of 240,000 or so clones detected, about four fifths appear once; the ten largest clones hold about 9.5%. The clonotype originates from a woman aged 80 or older with acute or convalescent COVID-19. Material for sequencing was peripheral blood.

The DNA for the CDR3 is TGTGCCAGCAGCTTGGGGCATCTTAGCAATCAGCCCCAGCATTTT. Translation gives CASSLGHLSNQPQHF. The chain carries TRBV5-8 and TRBJ1-5; no reliable D call. V was cut by 0 bases and J by 0 bases, with 7 bases left in between. CDR3 size: 15 residues. Germline CDR1 SGHTS, CDR2 YDEGEE.